The 16 T cell receptor beta chains presented below share a single source sample, sequenced in a study of OX40 agonist ivuxolimab in advanced cancers. Using immunoSEQ multiplex PCR, the repertoire was profiled, and TCRdb retains in-frame clones only, with some absent. The table records approximately 65,000 clones, 92% of them present only once. This material consisted of CD4+ or CD8+ T cells sorted from blood, taken in a trial of the OX40 agonist ivuxolimab. These receptors were taken from an adult with an advanced solid tumor such as melanoma, head and neck, liver or kidney cancer.

The chain joins TRBV5-1 to TRBJ1-3, with TRBD1 as a possible D gene (6 bases). Germline CDR1 reads SGHRS; CDR2 reads YFSETQ. Deletions cut 0 bases from V and 4 bases from J, with 8 bases between. The CDR3 has 14 residues. CDR3 region: CASSLAGAGNTIYF. The CDR3, as DNA: TGCGCCAGCAGCTTGGCAGGGGCGGGAAACACCATATATTTT.

This rearrangement joins TRBV30 to TRBJ1-6, with D perhaps matching TRBD1 (6 bases). Deletions cut 2 bases from V and 2 bases from J, with 10 bases between. The V gene's germline CDR1 is GTSNPN and CDR2 SVGIG (reference sequence). This CDR3 region has 15 residues. This chain's CDR3 is CAWSSWTAYNSPLHF. The CDR3 DNA sequence: TGTGCCTGGAGTTCGTGGACAGCCTATAATTCACCCCTCCACTTT.

This chain uses TRBV28 with TRBJ1-2; a weak D match, TRBD1 (6 bases). Trimming stripped 6 bases from V and 5 bases from J, with 13 bases between. This CDR3 contains 13 residues. Germline V gene lookup returns CDR1 MDHEN and CDR2 SYDVKM. This chain's CDR3 is CASSVGGLYGYTF. The CDR3 DNA follows: TGTGCCAGCAGCGTCGGGGGCCTTTATGGCTACACCTTC.

V and J are TRBV5-4 and TRBJ2-5, with 12 bases aligning to TRBD2. The CDR3 is 16 amino acids. Germline loops: CDR1 SGHNT, CDR2 YYREEE (reference sequence). V gave up 0 bases and J gave up 4 bases; unmatched junction bases: 4. As DNA, the CDR3 is TGTGCCAGCAGCTTGGGACTAGCGGGGGCCGGAGAGACCCAGTACTTC. As protein: CASSLGLAGAGETQYF. The variable domain in full, with the rest retrieved from reference TRBV5-4 and TRBJ2-5, is ETGVTQSPTHLIKTRGQQVTLRCSSQSGHNTVSWYQQALGQGPQFIFQYYREEENGRGNFPPRFSGLQFPNYSSELNVNALELDDSALYLCASSLGLAGAGETQYFGPGTRLLVL.

J is TRBJ2-7 and V is TRBV18; D tentatively reads TRBD1 or TRBD2 (5 bases each). Per germline, CDR1 KGHSH and CDR2 LQKENI. Trimming took 3 bases from V and 6 from J, leaving 15 bases between them. The CDR3 has 14 residues. CDR3 bases: TGTGCCAGCTCACCCAACCCAGCCGGGACCGAGCAGTACTTC. Encoded protein: CASSPNPAGTEQYF.

The chain is built from TRBV5-4 and TRBJ2-1, with D perhaps matching TRBD1 (5 bases). Germline V lookup: CDR1 SGHNT, CDR2 YYREEE (reference sequence). The CDR3 runs 12 residues. The V and J ends lost 2 bases and 8 bases respectively, with 8 bases between them. CDR3 DNA: TGTGCCAGCAGCTTATCAGGGTATGAGCAGTTCTTC. Its translation: CASSLSGYEQFF.

This chain uses TRBV11-2 with TRBJ2-1, with TRBD1 identical over 7 bases. The CDR3 is made up of 15 amino acids. Germline V gene sequence: CDR1 SGHAT, CDR2 FQNNGV. J gave up 5 bases and V 6 bases, and 10 bases lay outside the gene matches. DNA for the CDR3: TGTGCCAGCAGTTCAAACAGGGGCCTCAACAATGAGCAGTTCTTC. Translating gives CASSSNRGLNNEQFF.

Concerning this clone itself: Within the sample, other DNA sequences also encode this same CDR3. The chain recombines TRBV19 with TRBJ1-4; D is undetermined. Germline assignment: CDR1 LNHDA and CDR2 SQIVND (reference sequence). Trimming cost V 2 bases and J 8 bases, with 9 bases left between them. This CDR3 has 13 residues. CDR3 sequence reads: CASSIQVQEKLFF. Here the CDR3 DNA reads TGTGCCAGTAGTATACAGGTCCAAGAAAAACTGTTTTTT.

This clone came up once. J is TRBJ2-2 and V is TRBV6-6; TRBD2 matches 12 bases. The germline CDR1 and CDR2 sequences are MNHNY and SVGAGI (reference sequence). With 5 bases clipped from V and 7 bases from J, the junction kept 5 bases outside the gene matches. The CDR3 spans 15 residues. CDR3 coding DNA: TGTGCCAGCAGTCTAGCGGGAGGGTTAATCGGGGAGCTGTTTTTT. The encoded protein is CASSLAGGLIGELFF.

This chain connects TRBV10-3 to TRBJ1-1; possible D gene TRBD1, 6 bases. Trimming pared 8 bases from V and 2 bases from J, leaving 12 bases between. Germline V gives CDR1 ENHRY, CDR2 SYGVKD. The CDR3 has 13 amino acids. For the CDR3, the DNA is TGTGCCATCGGAGACAGGATAAACACTGAAGCTTTCTTT. This codes for CAIGDRINTEAFF.

The J gene is TRBJ1-2, the V gene TRBV14, with D tentatively TRBD1 (6 bases). The V gene's germline CDR1 is SGHDN and CDR2 FVKESK. The CDR3 sequence is 13 residues long. The V gene lost 2 bases and the J gene lost 8 bases, with 12 bases spanning the gap. The CDR3 is CASSQPTGGGYTF. The CDR3 nucleotides read TGTGCCAGCAGCCAACCGACAGGCGGCGGCTACACCTTC.

The chain combines TRBV7-8 with TRBJ2-2; tentatively, D is TRBD2 (5 bases). The CDR3 length is 16 residues. CDR1 SGHVS and CDR2 FQNEAQ come from the germline V gene. Deletions cut 6 bases from V and 6 bases from J, with 20 bases between. This chain's CDR3 is CASRRFEGPTSGELFF. The CDR3 DNA follows: TGTGCCAGCAGACGATTTGAGGGCCCCACGTCCGGGGAGCTGTTTTTT.

The V and J genes are TRBV18 and TRBJ2-1; maybe TRBD2 (5 bases). This CDR3 region has 18 residues. V gave up 4 bases and J gave up 1 base, with 20 bases separating them. From germline, CDR1 is KGHSH and CDR2 LQKENI. Written as DNA, the CDR3 is TGTGCCAGCTCACAACTTCCGGGAACACTGGGGTCCTACAATGAGCAGTTCTTC. Translation: CASSQLPGTLGSYNEQFF.

The rearrangement uses TRBV27 and TRBJ1-2; D might be TRBD1 (6 bases). The germline V gene has CDR1 MNHEY and CDR2 SMNVEV (reference sequence). The CDR3 totals 15 residues. The V end was cut by 7 bases, the J end by 5 bases, with 20 bases between. CDR3 loop: CASTSRWGQVYGYTF. CDR3 coding DNA: TGTGCCAGCACCTCACGGTGGGGACAAGTATATGGCTACACCTTC.

V gene TRBV30 combines with J gene TRBJ1-1; 10 positions match TRBD1. The CDR3 covers 13 residues. V was clipped by 8 bases and J by 6 bases; unmatched bases: 9. Germline values: CDR1 GTSNPN, CDR2 SVGIG (reference sequence). The DNA of the CDR3 is TGTGCCCAATCGGGACAGGGGAGGGCTGAAGCTTTCTTT. It yields the protein CAQSGQGRAEAFF.

This clone has only a few counts. In DNA form, the CDR3 reads TGTGCCTGGGAGAAGGGAGGGTCTGGAAACACCATATATTTT. The encoded protein is CAWEKGGSGNTIYF. The chain employs TRBV30 and TRBJ1-3; D remains unclear. The V gene lost 5 bases and the J gene lost 1 base, with 12 bases spanning the gap. The CDR3 extends over 14 amino acids. The germline CDR1 and CDR2 sequences are GTSNPN and SVGIG (reference sequence).